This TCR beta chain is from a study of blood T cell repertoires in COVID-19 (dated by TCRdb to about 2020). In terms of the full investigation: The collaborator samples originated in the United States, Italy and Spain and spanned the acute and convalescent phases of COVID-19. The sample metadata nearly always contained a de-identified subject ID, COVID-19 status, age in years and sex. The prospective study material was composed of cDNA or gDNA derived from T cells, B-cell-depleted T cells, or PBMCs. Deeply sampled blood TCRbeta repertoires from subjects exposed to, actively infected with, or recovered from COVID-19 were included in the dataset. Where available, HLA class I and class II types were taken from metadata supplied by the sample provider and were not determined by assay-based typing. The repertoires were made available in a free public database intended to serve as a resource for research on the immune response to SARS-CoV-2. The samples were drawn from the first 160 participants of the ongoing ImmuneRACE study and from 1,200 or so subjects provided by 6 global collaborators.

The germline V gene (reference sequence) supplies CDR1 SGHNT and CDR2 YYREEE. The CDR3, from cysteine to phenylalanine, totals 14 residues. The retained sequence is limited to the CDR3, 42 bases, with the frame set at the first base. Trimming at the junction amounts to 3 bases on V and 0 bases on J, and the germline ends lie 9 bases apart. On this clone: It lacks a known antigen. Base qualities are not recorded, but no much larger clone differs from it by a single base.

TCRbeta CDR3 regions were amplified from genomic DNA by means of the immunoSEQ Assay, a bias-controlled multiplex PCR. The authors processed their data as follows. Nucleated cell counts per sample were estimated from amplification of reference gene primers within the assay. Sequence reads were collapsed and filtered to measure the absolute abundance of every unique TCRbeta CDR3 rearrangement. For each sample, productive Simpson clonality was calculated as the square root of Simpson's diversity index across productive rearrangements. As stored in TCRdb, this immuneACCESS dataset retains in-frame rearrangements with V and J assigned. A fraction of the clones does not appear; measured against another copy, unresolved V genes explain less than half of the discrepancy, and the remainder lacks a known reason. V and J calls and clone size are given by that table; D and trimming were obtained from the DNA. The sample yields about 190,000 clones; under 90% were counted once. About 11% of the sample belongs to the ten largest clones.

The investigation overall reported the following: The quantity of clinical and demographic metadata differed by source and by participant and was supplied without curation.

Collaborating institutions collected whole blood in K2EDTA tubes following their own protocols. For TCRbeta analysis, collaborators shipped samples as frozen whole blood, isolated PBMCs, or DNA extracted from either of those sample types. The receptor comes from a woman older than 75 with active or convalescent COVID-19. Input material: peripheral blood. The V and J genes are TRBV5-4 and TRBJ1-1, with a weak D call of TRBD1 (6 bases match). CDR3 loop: CASSSDSLNTEAFF. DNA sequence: TGTGCCAGCAGCTCGGACAGCTTGAACACTGAAGCTTTCTTT.